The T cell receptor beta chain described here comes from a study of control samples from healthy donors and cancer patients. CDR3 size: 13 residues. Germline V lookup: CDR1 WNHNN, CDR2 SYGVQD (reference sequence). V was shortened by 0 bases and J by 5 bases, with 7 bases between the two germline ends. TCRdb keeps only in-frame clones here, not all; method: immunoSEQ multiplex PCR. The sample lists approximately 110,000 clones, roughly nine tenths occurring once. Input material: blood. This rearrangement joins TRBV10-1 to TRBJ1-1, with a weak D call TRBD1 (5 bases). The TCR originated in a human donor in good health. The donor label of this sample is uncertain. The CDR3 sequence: CASSESQGTEAFF. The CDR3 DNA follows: TGCGCCAGCAGTGAGTCCCAGGGTACTGAAGCTTTCTTT.